The present entry profiles one TCR beta chain with its context. In this sample, this clonotype turned up many times. Its antigen has not been determined. No base qualities exist here, and no much larger clone lies one base off it. This entry is derived from a study of T cells in Graves' hyperthyroidism and ophthalmopathy (dated by TCRdb to between 2018 and 2021). With respect to the entire study: Peripheral blood was sampled at the time of initial diagnosis, prior to any treatment. The 100 discovery patients were divided at random into training and test sets in a 7:3 ratio. A discovery cohort of roughly 100 patients, roughly 40 with Graves' ophthalmopathy and approximately 60 with stable Graves' hyperthyroidism, was used to find distinguishing TCR V-J signatures. Following sampling, methimazole starting at 30 mg daily was given to hyperthyroidism patients, and high-dose intravenous methylprednisolone was given to ophthalmopathy patients. TCR Vbeta CDR3 sequencing of some 140 peripheral blood samples (fewer than 45 ophthalmopathy, 75 to 80 hyperthyroidism and about 17 progressor patients) is reported in the paper. In roughly six Graves' hyperthyroidism patients, the study also compared T-cell repertoires from thyroid tissue with T-cell repertoires from blood. Whether ophthalmopathy could be predicted prospectively was tested in an independent validation cohort made up of some 20 hyperthyroidism patients plus 17 patients who later progressed to ophthalmopathy.

Study-wide conclusions, independent of this receptor: Ophthalmopathy was separated from stable hyperthyroidism by a 13 V-J signature model, with 87.88% sensitivity and roughly 84% specificity obtained in cross-validation and 80%/75% obtained in testing. During validation, the model predicted progression to ophthalmopathy a median of approximately six months ahead of onset, with around 65% sensitivity and 72% to 85% specificity. Sample size was not statistically predetermined, and blinding of investigators to group allocation was not performed. Blood samples also contained most of the expanded thyroid clonotypes (frequency above 0.001), which suggests that blood repertoires may reflect thyroid immune responses.

TCR beta CDR3 regions were amplified from RNA transcripts. A first-round RT-PCR of the TCR CDR3 used the HTBI primer set with the Qiagen OneStep RT-PCR kit. A second multiplex PCR round built the libraries, followed by size selection and purification. Libraries were sequenced paired-end with 100 bp reads on an Illumina HiSeq2000. The paper's processing steps were these. SOAPnuke was used to process the raw data, with reads discarded if the reads contained adapters or uncalled bases, had a mean Phred below 15, or lacked an exact constant-primer or identifier match. High-quality paired reads were merged using COPE v1.2.5, and each unique nucleotide sequence was defined as a clonotype. MiTCR v1.1 was used to align clonotypes to the IMGT TRBV, TRBD and TRBJ reference segments. Analysis was restricted to V-J combinations with a frequency above 0.0001, which covered just over 98% of repertoires. A TCS score was defined as the ratio of F50 (clonal expansion) to E x V (chaos), with BLOSUM62-based TCRdist applied between CDR3 peptides within each V-J. Welch's t-statistics and random forest reduced 500 to 550 V-J features to about 12, which were used in a naive Bayes classifier (R e1071). The public sequencing data were trimmed at Q25 with fastp and processed into clonotypes with MiXCR by TCRdb, which kept only in-frame beta chains. Rows with one shared CDR3 protein collapse into an entry with the most common genes and DNA. The V and J calls here are based on TCRdb, not the publication. This sample gives nearly 600,000 distinct CDR3 sequences in total; more than 13% of them show up just once. The ten largest clones capture more than 6% of the sample.

Ophthalmopathy patients had moderately to severely active disease, Clinical Activity Score of at least 3, NOSPECS grade of at least 4, and duration under 3 months. Patients with uncontrolled infections, other autoimmune diseases, pregnancy or lactation were excluded. Diagnoses relied on clinical symptoms, serum thyroxine and TRAb, thyroid ultrasound and orbital computed tomography. Ficoll-Paque density gradient centrifugation was used to isolate PBMCs from around 10 ml of fresh peripheral blood. Total RNA was extracted using Trizol reagent, and RNA quality was assessed on an Agilent 2100 Bioanalyzer. The origin of this receptor is a woman between 18 and 29 years old with Graves' ophthalmopathy. The sequenced material came from blood.

The DNA is TGCAGCGTTGATCACGGGGCAAACACTGAAGCTTTCTTT. Translated, it gives CSVDHGANTEAFF. The V gene is TRBV29-1 and the J gene is TRBJ1-1; the D segment could be TRBD1, given 5 matching bases. The trim is 3 bases for V and 2 bases for J, with a gap of 10 bases between the germline ends. The CDR1 and CDR2 encoded by the germline V gene are SQVTM and ANQGSEA. The cysteine opens and the phenylalanine closes a CDR3 of 13 amino acids. Only the CDR3 DNA stays, 39 bases, in frame from base 1.